The next 11 T cell receptor beta chains were all read from a single sample in a study of blood T cell repertoires in COVID-19. Some clones are missing from TCRdb's copy, which holds only in-frame ones; the method was immunoSEQ multiplex PCR. The sample has some 110,000 clones, around 83% seen once. The material sequenced was peripheral blood. Every receptor here comes from a woman at least 80 years old with COVID-19, enrolled during active disease.

Here the CDR3 DNA reads TGTGCCAGCAGCCAAGGGACTAGCGGGAGTAATGAGCAGTTCTTC. Encoded protein: CASSQGTSGSNEQFF. The V call is TRBV4-2, the J call TRBJ2-1; 13 positions match TRBD2. Germline CDR1 and CDR2: LGHNA and YNFKEQ. CDR3 length equals 15 residues. Unmatched junction bases numbered 1, after V lost 1 base and J lost 7 bases.

The rearrangement uses TRBV7-8 and TRBJ1-6; 9 bases agree with TRBD1. The CDR3 loop spans 16 amino acids. CDR1 and CDR2 (germline): SGHVS, FQNEAQ. Trimming cost V 4 bases and J 4 bases; bases outside gene matches: 5. Here the CDR3 DNA reads TGTGCCAGCAGCTCGGGGACAGGGTTGTATAATTCACCCCTCCACTTT. Translation gives CASSSGTGLYNSPLHF.

V gene TRBV28 combines with J gene TRBJ2-7, with 9 bases aligning to TRBD1. The V gene's germline CDR1 is MDHEN and CDR2 SYDVKM. The CDR3 covers 16 residues. V lost 4 bases, J lost 6 bases, and 13 bases stayed unmatched. For the CDR3, the DNA is TGTGCCAGCAGTTCTTCCTCACAGGGGGCGCGATTCGAGCAGTACTTC. It translates to CASSSSSQGARFEQYF. Full variable domain (outside the CDR3, taken from reference TRBV28 and TRBJ2-7): DVKVTQSSRYLVKRTGEKVFLECVQDMDHENMFWYRQDPGLGLRLIYFSYDVKMKEKGDIPEGYSVSREKKERFSLILESASTNQTSMYLCASSSSSQGARFEQYFGPGTRLTVT.

This chain links TRBV6-5 with TRBJ1-1, with D perhaps matching TRBD1 (6 bases). V lost 5 bases and J lost 6, with 16 bases in between. Looked up from germline, CDR1 is MNHEY and CDR2 is SVGAGI. CDR3 length: 14 residues. The CDR3 nucleotides are TGTGCCAGCAGTACCCAGGGGCGTAGCGCTGAAGCTTTCTTT. It is translated as CASSTQGRSAEAFF.

V is TRBV7-2 and J is TRBJ2-7; D may be TRBD2 (6 bases). Germline values: CDR1 SGHTA, CDR2 FQGNSA. The CDR3 has 13 residues. Trimming took off 5 bases at V and 7 bases at J, with 15 bases between the two ends. DNA of the CDR3: TGTGCCAGCAGCACAATAACCGGGACTGAGCAGTACTTC. The encoded protein is CASSTITGTEQYF.

The rearrangement links TRBV10-3 to TRBJ2-6; 7 bases are a match to TRBD2. The CDR3 has 16 residues. CDR1 and CDR2 from the germline V gene are ENHRY and SYGVKD. Trimming removed 10 bases from V and 0 bases from J; junction bases left unmatched: 9. Here the CDR3 reads CATSREGFSGANVLTF. The CDR3 DNA is TGTGCCACCTCGAGGGAGGGATTCTCTGGGGCCAACGTCCTGACTTTC.

The V gene is TRBV7-9, the J gene TRBJ2-3; D unclear. The CDR3 sequence is 16 residues long. CDR1 is SEHNR and CDR2 is FQNEAQ in the germline V gene (reference sequence). Trimming stripped 5 bases from V and 1 base from J, with 16 bases between. This chain's CDR3 is CASSLRVLDGTDTQYF. In DNA form, the CDR3 reads TGTGCCAGCAGCCTCCGCGTTCTAGATGGCACAGATACGCAGTATTTT.

The CDR3 sequence: CASSQAELAAGSYNEQFF. The CDR3 DNA sequence: TGCGCCAGCAGCCAAGCTGAACTAGCGGCAGGCTCCTACAATGAGCAGTTCTTC. The V and J genes are TRBV4-1 and TRBJ2-1, with 8 bases identical to TRBD2. From germline, CDR1 is MGHRA and CDR2 YSYEKL. CDR3 length equals 18 residues. V lost 1 base and J lost 0; bases outside the gene matches: 8.

A few counts support this clone. The chain carries TRBV7-2 and TRBJ2-6; D may be TRBD1 (6 bases). Trimming removed 5 bases at V and 2 bases at J, with 10 bases between. Germline V lookup: CDR1 SGHTA, CDR2 FQGNSA. The CDR3 sequence is 15 residues long. The CDR3 sequence is CASSPPGAGANVLTF. The CDR3 coding sequence is TGTGCCAGCAGCCCTCCAGGGGCTGGGGCCAACGTCCTGACTTTC.

V is TRBV9 and J is TRBJ2-7; TRBD1 aligns across 7 bases. The trim removed 0 bases at V and 3 bases at J, leaving 9 bases unmatched. CDR3 size: 16 residues. CDR1 and CDR2 (germline): SGDLS, YYNGEE. CDR3 sequence: CASSVGPNRGLYEQYF. CDR3 nucleotide sequence: TGTGCCAGCAGCGTAGGACCAAACAGGGGTCTCTACGAGCAGTACTTC.

This chain uses TRBV4-2 with TRBJ2-3; D may be TRBD1 (6 bases). Per germline, CDR1 LGHNA and CDR2 YNFKEQ. V lost 4 bases and J 4 bases, leaving 18 bases between the germline ends. The CDR3 sequence is 16 residues long. In DNA form, the CDR3 reads TGTGCCAGCAGCCTTGGAACCGGGACAAACTCAGATACGCAGTATTTT. Its translation: CASSLGTGTNSDTQYF.